A selection of T cell receptor beta chains follows, all from one sample in a study of blood T cell repertoires in COVID-19. Clones were sequenced by immunoSEQ multiplex PCR, and TCRdb holds only the in-frame ones, with some missing. Among about 75,000 clones listed, about 90% were seen once. Sequencing was performed on peripheral blood. The source is a human donor in a cohort sampled during active COVID-19. Each CDR3 is given with its conserved first and last residue. The D gene is left open where the match is weak. Some rows mark clone size as missing; the rest say once, few, many or name a class of expanded clone.

clone size: .; V gene: TRBV11-2; D gene: .; J gene: TRBJ1-1; CDR3 protein: CASSPRVGGTEAFF; CDR3 DNA: TGTGCCAGCAGCCCCCGCGTCGGAGGCACTGAAGCTTTCTTT
clone size: .; V gene: TRBV7-2; D gene: .; J gene: TRBJ1-5; CDR3 protein: CASSLFNSNQPQHF; CDR3 DNA: TGTGCCAGCAGCTTATTTAATAGCAATCAGCCCCAGCATTTT
clone size: .; V gene: TRBV2; D gene: .; J gene: TRBJ2-5; CDR3 protein: CASTRDTQETQYF; CDR3 DNA: TGTGCCAGCACGAGAGACACCCAAGAGACCCAGTACTTC
clone size: .; V gene: TRBV4-1; D gene: TRBD2; J gene: TRBJ2-3; CDR3 protein: CASSQRTSGRTDTQYF; CDR3 DNA: TGCGCCAGCAGCCAACGAACTAGCGGGAGGACAGATACGCAGTATTTT
clone size: once; V gene: TRBV4-1; D gene: TRBD1; J gene: TRBJ1-1; CDR3 protein: CASSYTDRVNTEAFF; CDR3 DNA: TGCGCCAGCTCATACACAGACAGGGTGAACACTGAAGCTTTCTTT
clone size: .; V gene: TRBV7-2; D gene: TRBD2; J gene: TRBJ2-1; CDR3 protein: CASNLSGNNEQFF; CDR3 DNA: TGTGCCAGCAACCTTAGCGGGAACAATGAGCAGTTCTTC
clone size: few; V gene: TRBV4-2; D gene: TRBD1; J gene: TRBJ1-2; CDR3 protein: CASSHPGQVNYGYTF; CDR3 DNA: TGTGCCAGCAGCCACCCCGGACAGGTTAACTATGGCTACACCTTC
clone size: .; V gene: TRBV12-3/TRBV12-4; D gene: .; J gene: TRBJ2-5; CDR3 protein: CASSESGETQYF; CDR3 DNA: TGTGCCAGCAGCGAATCAGGGGAGACCCAGTACTTC
clone size: .; V gene: TRBV12-3/TRBV12-4; D gene: .; J gene: TRBJ2-7; CDR3 protein: CASTEGLEQYF; CDR3 DNA: TGTGCCAGCACCGAAGGACTCGAGCAGTACTTC
clone size: .; V gene: TRBV7-3; D gene: .; J gene: TRBJ2-3; CDR3 protein: CASSANFGDTQYF; CDR3 DNA: TGTGCCAGCAGCGCAAATTTCGGGGATACGCAGTATTTT
clone size: .; V gene: TRBV19; D gene: TRBD1; J gene: TRBJ2-2; CDR3 protein: CASSTGQGYGANTGELFF; CDR3 DNA: TGTGCCAGTAGTACGGGACAGGGGTATGGAGCGAACACCGGGGAGCTGTTTTTT
clone size: .; V gene: TRBV18; D gene: TRBD2; J gene: TRBJ2-1; CDR3 protein: CASSRGGNLYNEQFF; CDR3 DNA: TGTGCCAGCTCACGGGGGGGGAATCTGTACAATGAGCAGTTCTTC
clone size: .; V gene: TRBV7-2; D gene: .; J gene: TRBJ2-2; CDR3 protein: CASFLLNRVHGELFF; CDR3 DNA: TGTGCCAGTTTCCTTTTAAACAGGGTCCACGGGGAGCTGTTTTTT
clone size: .; V gene: TRBV28; D gene: TRBD1; J gene: TRBJ2-3; CDR3 protein: CASSPASQGATDTQYF; CDR3 DNA: TGTGCCAGCAGCCCAGCCAGTCAGGGGGCCACAGATACGCAGTATTTT
clone size: .; V gene: TRBV5-1; D gene: TRBD2; J gene: TRBJ2-5; CDR3 protein: CASRSGSTETQYF; CDR3 DNA: TGCGCCAGCAGGAGCGGGAGCACGGAGACCCAGTACTTC
clone size: .; V gene: TRBV7-2; D gene: .; J gene: TRBJ2-2; CDR3 protein: CASSERRELFF; CDR3 DNA: TGTGCCAGCAGCGAGAGGAGGGAGCTGTTTTTT
clone size: .; V gene: TRBV11-2; D gene: .; J gene: TRBJ1-1; CDR3 protein: CASSFEGNTEAFF; CDR3 DNA: TGTGCCAGCAGCTTCGAGGGGAACACTGAAGCTTTCTTT
clone size: .; V gene: TRBV3-1/TRBV3-2; D gene: TRBD2; J gene: TRBJ2-3; CDR3 protein: CASSQAGTRNTDTQYF; CDR3 DNA: TGTGCCAGCAGCCAAGCGGGGACTAGGAACACAGATACGCAGTATTTT
clone size: .; V gene: TRBV5-1; D gene: TRBD2; J gene: TRBJ2-2; CDR3 protein: CASSLELAGTGELFF; CDR3 DNA: TGCGCCAGCAGCTTGGAGCTAGCGGGCACCGGGGAGCTGTTTTTT
clone size: .; V gene: TRBV7-9; D gene: TRBD2; J gene: TRBJ2-7; CDR3 protein: CATTLAGGPYEQYF; CDR3 DNA: TGTGCCACGACACTAGCGGGAGGGCCCTACGAGCAGTACTTC
clone size: .; V gene: TRBV7-2; D gene: TRBD1; J gene: TRBJ2-1; CDR3 protein: CASSLEGQGYEQFF; CDR3 DNA: TGTGCCAGCAGCTTAGAGGGACAGGGATATGAGCAGTTCTTC
clone size: .; V gene: TRBV4-3; D gene: .; J gene: TRBJ2-7; CDR3 protein: CASSQSRTNSYEQYF; CDR3 DNA: TGCGCCAGCAGCCAATCAAGGACTAACTCCTACGAGCAGTACTTC
clone size: .; V gene: TRBV5-6; D gene: .; J gene: TRBJ1-4; CDR3 protein: CASSSKGQSDEKLFF; CDR3 DNA: TGTGCCAGCAGCTCCAAGGGGCAGTCGGATGAAAAACTGTTTTTT
clone size: .; V gene: TRBV7-2; D gene: TRBD1; J gene: TRBJ2-1; CDR3 protein: CASRPGQGWNEQFF; CDR3 DNA: TGTGCCAGCAGGCCGGGACAGGGGTGGAATGAGCAGTTCTTC
clone size: .; V gene: TRBV9; D gene: .; J gene: TRBJ1-6; CDR3 protein: CASTPSSSSYNSPLHF; CDR3 DNA: TGTGCCAGCACCCCATCGTCGAGCTCCTATAATTCACCCCTCCACTTT
clone size: .; V gene: TRBV19; D gene: TRBD1; J gene: TRBJ1-1; CDR3 protein: CASSWDRSGNTEAFF; CDR3 DNA: TGTGCCAGTAGTTGGGACAGGTCGGGGAACACTGAAGCTTTCTTT
clone size: .; V gene: TRBV18; D gene: TRBD1; J gene: TRBJ1-4; CDR3 protein: CASSPYRGQNEKLFF; CDR3 DNA: TGTGCCAGCTCACCTTACAGGGGGCAGAATGAAAAACTGTTTTTT
clone size: .; V gene: TRBV27; D gene: TRBD1; J gene: TRBJ1-1; CDR3 protein: CASRYRGPNTEAFF; CDR3 DNA: TGTGCCAGCAGATACAGGGGACCGAACACTGAAGCTTTCTTT
clone size: .; V gene: TRBV5-4; D gene: .; J gene: TRBJ1-3; CDR3 protein: CASSSGQAGNTIYF; CDR3 DNA: TGTGCCAGCAGTTCGGGACAAGCGGGAAACACCATATATTTT
clone size: .; V gene: TRBV18; D gene: .; J gene: TRBJ1-5; CDR3 protein: CASSPQAQGSGQPQHF; CDR3 DNA: TGTGCCAGCTCACCACAGGCACAGGGTTCGGGGCAGCCCCAGCATTTT
clone size: .; V gene: TRBV5-1; D gene: TRBD1; J gene: TRBJ2-5; CDR3 protein: CASSLGGQGDQETQYF; CDR3 DNA: TGCGCCAGCAGCTTGGGGGGACAGGGGGATCAAGAGACCCAGTACTTC
clone size: .; V gene: TRBV18; D gene: .; J gene: TRBJ2-5; CDR3 protein: CASSPTVGGRETQYF; CDR3 DNA: TGTGCCAGCTCACCAACCGTCGGGGGGCGAGAGACCCAGTACTTC
clone size: .; V gene: TRBV5-6; D gene: .; J gene: TRBJ2-7; CDR3 protein: CASSFSGDDEQYF; CDR3 DNA: TGTGCCAGCAGCTTCTCGGGGGATGACGAGCAGTACTTC
clone size: few; V gene: TRBV6-2/TRBV6-3; D gene: TRBD2; J gene: TRBJ2-1; CDR3 protein: CASSRGTSGRAGLNEQFF; CDR3 DNA: TGTGCCAGCAGTAGAGGGACTAGCGGGAGGGCCGGTTTAAATGAGCAGTTCTTC
clone size: few; V gene: TRBV28; D gene: TRBD1; J gene: TRBJ2-7; CDR3 protein: CASSLTGDYEQYF; CDR3 DNA: TGTGCCAGCAGTTTAACAGGGGACTACGAGCAGTACTTC
clone size: .; V gene: TRBV19; D gene: TRBD1; J gene: TRBJ2-7; CDR3 protein: CASSRSGQGYPYEQYF; CDR3 DNA: TGTGCCAGTAGTCGATCGGGACAGGGGTACCCCTACGAGCAGTACTTC
clone size: .; V gene: TRBV28; D gene: .; J gene: TRBJ1-2; CDR3 protein: CASSPPARGGYTF; CDR3 DNA: TGTGCCAGCAGCCCCCCAGCGCGGGGTGGCTACACCTTC
clone size: .; V gene: TRBV5-6; D gene: TRBD1; J gene: TRBJ2-7; CDR3 protein: CASSYTGDPSYEQYF; CDR3 DNA: TGTGCCAGCAGCTACACAGGGGATCCCTCCTACGAGCAGTACTTC
clone size: .; V gene: TRBV28; D gene: TRBD1; J gene: TRBJ1-1; CDR3 protein: CASSLSGGQGYTEAFF; CDR3 DNA: TGTGCCAGCAGTTTATCCGGGGGACAGGGGTACACTGAAGCTTTCTTT
clone size: few; V gene: TRBV7-2; D gene: TRBD1; J gene: TRBJ2-5; CDR3 protein: CASSFGTGSWETQYF; CDR3 DNA: TGTGCCAGCAGCTTTGGGACAGGGTCGTGGGAGACCCAGTACTTC
clone size: .; V gene: TRBV2; D gene: TRBD1; J gene: TRBJ2-6; CDR3 protein: CASSETGAGYGANVLTF; CDR3 DNA: TGTGCCAGCAGTGAGACAGGGGCAGGGTATGGGGCCAACGTCCTGACTTTC
clone size: .; V gene: TRBV3-1/TRBV3-2; D gene: .; J gene: TRBJ1-1; CDR3 protein: CASSQAWNTEAFF; CDR3 DNA: TGTGCCAGCAGCCAAGCGTGGAACACTGAAGCTTTCTTT
clone size: .; V gene: TRBV7-9; D gene: TRBD1; J gene: TRBJ1-1; CDR3 protein: CASSFDGTGENEAFF; CDR3 DNA: TGTGCCAGCAGCTTTGATGGGACAGGGGAAAATGAAGCTTTCTTT
clone size: .; V gene: TRBV28; D gene: TRBD2; J gene: TRBJ2-2; CDR3 protein: CASRPSGTSRDTGELFF; CDR3 DNA: TGTGCCAGCAGGCCTAGCGGGACGTCGCGTGACACCGGGGAGCTGTTTTTT
clone size: .; V gene: TRBV11-3; D gene: .; J gene: TRBJ2-7; CDR3 protein: CASSLDPRGAYEQYF; CDR3 DNA: TGTGCCAGCAGCTTAGACCCCAGGGGTGCCTACGAGCAGTACTTC
clone size: .; V gene: TRBV12-3/TRBV12-4; D gene: .; J gene: TRBJ1-5; CDR3 protein: CASSPGAQPQHF; CDR3 DNA: TGTGCCAGCAGTCCGGGTGCCCAGCCCCAGCATTTT
clone size: .; V gene: TRBV7-3; D gene: TRBD1; J gene: TRBJ2-2; CDR3 protein: CASSQGAGSGELFF; CDR3 DNA: TGTGCCAGCAGCCAGGGGGCGGGGTCCGGGGAGCTGTTTTTT
clone size: .; V gene: TRBV27; D gene: TRBD2; J gene: TRBJ2-5; CDR3 protein: CASRNTGGRTQYF; CDR3 DNA: TGTGCCAGCAGGAACACCGGCGGGAGGACCCAGTACTTC
clone size: few; V gene: TRBV5-5; D gene: TRBD1; J gene: TRBJ2-5; CDR3 protein: CASSYQPTGTAQETQYF; CDR3 DNA: TGTGCCAGCAGCTATCAACCGACAGGGACAGCCCAAGAGACCCAGTACTTC
clone size: .; V gene: TRBV6-2/TRBV6-3; D gene: TRBD2; J gene: TRBJ2-5; CDR3 protein: CASSPMAPGTRRETQYF; CDR3 DNA: TGTGCCAGCAGCCCTATGGCCCCCGGGACTAGGAGGGAGACCCAGTACTTC
clone size: .; V gene: TRBV28; D gene: .; J gene: TRBJ1-6; CDR3 protein: CASSPHRRQVGSPLHF; CDR3 DNA: TGTGCCAGCAGTCCCCACCGACGACAGGTGGGGTCACCCCTCCACTTT
clone size: .; V gene: TRBV24-1; D gene: TRBD2; J gene: TRBJ2-3; CDR3 protein: CATSDWNGRVGTDTQYF; CDR3 DNA: TGTGCCACCAGTGATTGGAACGGGAGGGTTGGCACAGATACGCAGTATTTT
clone size: once; V gene: TRBV18; D gene: .; J gene: TRBJ2-2; CDR3 protein: CASSTGSTGELFF; CDR3 DNA: TGTGCCAGCTCAACAGGATCTACCGGGGAGCTGTTTTTT